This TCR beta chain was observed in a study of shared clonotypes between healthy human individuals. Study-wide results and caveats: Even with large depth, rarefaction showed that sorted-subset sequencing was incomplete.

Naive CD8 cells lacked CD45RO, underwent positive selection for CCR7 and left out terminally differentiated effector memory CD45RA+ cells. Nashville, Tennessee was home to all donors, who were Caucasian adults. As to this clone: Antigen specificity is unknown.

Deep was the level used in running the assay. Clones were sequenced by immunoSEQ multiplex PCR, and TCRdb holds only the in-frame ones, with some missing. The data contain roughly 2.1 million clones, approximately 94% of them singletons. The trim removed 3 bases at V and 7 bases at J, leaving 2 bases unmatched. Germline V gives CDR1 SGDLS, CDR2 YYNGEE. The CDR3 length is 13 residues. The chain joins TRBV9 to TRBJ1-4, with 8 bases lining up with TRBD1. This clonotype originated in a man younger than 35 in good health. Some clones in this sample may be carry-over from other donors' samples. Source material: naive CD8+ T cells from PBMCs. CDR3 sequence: CASSEQGGEKLFF. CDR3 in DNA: TGTGCCAGCAGCGAACAGGGGGGTGAAAAACTGTTTTTT.